The rows below give T cell receptor beta chains drawn from one sample of a study of CD4+ T cells in melanoma. Profiled with immunoSEQ multiplex PCR; TCRdb holds only in-frame clones, not every one. The sample has about 8,900 clones; around 71% are singletons. Sequenced material: cells from a culture (not recorded whether cultured in vitro). Every receptor here comes from a human donor with melanoma. Both conserved end residues are part of each CDR3. Fields, in order: V gene, J gene, clone size, D gene, CDR3 protein, CDR3 DNA. The D gene is left open where the match is weak. Some rows have no size entry. The others give once, few or many, or a class for an expanded clone.

V gene: TRBV18; J gene: TRBJ1-3; clone size: once; D gene: .; CDR3 protein: CASSPTKTSGNTIYF; CDR3 DNA: TGTGCCAGCTCACCCACAAAGACCTCTGGAAACACCATATATTTT
V gene: TRBV9; J gene: TRBJ1-6; clone size: .; D gene: .; CDR3 protein: CASSRGDLRFPLHF; CDR3 DNA: TGTGCCAGCAGCAGAGGGGATCTGAGATTCCCCCTCCACTTT
V gene: TRBV10-3; J gene: TRBJ2-1; clone size: .; D gene: .; CDR3 protein: CAISEVPAYNEQFF; CDR3 DNA: TGTGCCATCAGTGAGGTCCCGGCTTACAATGAGCAGTTCTTC
V gene: TRBV6-6; J gene: TRBJ1-4; clone size: .; D gene: .; CDR3 protein: CASSYGRGSVNEKLFF; CDR3 DNA: TGTGCCAGCAGTTACGGCCGTGGCAGCGTTAATGAAAAACTGTTTTTT
V gene: TRBV6-1; J gene: TRBJ1-6; clone size: once; D gene: .; CDR3 protein: CASSEEGNSPLHF; CDR3 DNA: TGTGCCAGCAGTGAGGAGGGCAATTCACCCCTCCACTTT
V gene: TRBV6-1; J gene: TRBJ2-7; clone size: .; D gene: .; CDR3 protein: CASSGGGLRRGDDEQYF; CDR3 DNA: TGTGCCAGCAGTGGGGGGGGGCTGCGCAGGGGCGATGACGAGCAGTACTTC
V gene: TRBV7-3; J gene: TRBJ2-3; clone size: .; D gene: TRBD2; CDR3 protein: CASSLEGSGGLAGDTQYF; CDR3 DNA: TGTGCCAGCAGCTTAGAAGGGTCGGGAGGACTAGCCGGAGATACGCAGTATTTT
V gene: TRBV5-1; J gene: TRBJ1-2; clone size: .; D gene: .; CDR3 protein: CASSLGLNSPSGYTF; CDR3 DNA: TGCGCCAGCAGCTTGGGCCTGAATTCCCCTTCCGGCTACACCTTC
V gene: TRBV18; J gene: TRBJ2-7; clone size: .; D gene: TRBD1; CDR3 protein: CASSHGTGRRGYEQYF; CDR3 DNA: TGTGCCAGCTCCCATGGGACAGGCCGACGGGGCTACGAGCAGTACTTC
V gene: TRBV7-8; J gene: TRBJ1-3; clone size: few; D gene: .; CDR3 protein: CASSPALSSGNTIYF; CDR3 DNA: TGTGCCAGCAGCCCGGCCCTCAGCTCTGGAAACACCATATATTTT
V gene: TRBV19; J gene: TRBJ2-5; clone size: .; D gene: TRBD1; CDR3 protein: CASSTGTGGRRGTQYF; CDR3 DNA: TGTGCCAGTAGTACCGGGACAGGGGGCCGTCGTGGGACCCAGTACTTC
V gene: TRBV7-8; J gene: TRBJ2-7; clone size: .; D gene: .; CDR3 protein: CASSFRVYYEQYF; CDR3 DNA: TGTGCCAGCAGCTTTAGGGTTTACTACGAGCAGTACTTC
V gene: TRBV5-8; J gene: TRBJ1-1; clone size: .; D gene: .; CDR3 protein: CASGRSEAFF; CDR3 DNA: TGTGCCAGCGGGCGATCTGAAGCTTTCTTT
V gene: TRBV15; J gene: TRBJ2-5; clone size: .; D gene: TRBD2; CDR3 protein: CATSRTSGGLETQYF; CDR3 DNA: TGTGCCACCAGCAGGACTAGCGGGGGGCTAGAGACCCAGTACTTC
V gene: TRBV7-9; J gene: TRBJ1-2; clone size: .; D gene: .; CDR3 protein: CASSLAWDDGYTF; CDR3 DNA: TGTGCCAGCAGCTTAGCGTGGGACGATGGCTACACCTTC
V gene: TRBV5-6; J gene: TRBJ1-2; clone size: .; D gene: TRBD1; CDR3 protein: CASSLSWTGRIGDYGYTF; CDR3 DNA: TGTGCCAGCAGCTTGTCCTGGACAGGGCGTATCGGGGACTATGGCTACACCTTC
V gene: TRBV2; J gene: TRBJ1-3; clone size: .; D gene: .; CDR3 protein: CATGYRERGTVGNTIYF; CDR3 DNA: TGTGCCACAGGGTACAGGGAGAGGGGGACGGTCGGAAACACCATATATTTT
V gene: TRBV27; J gene: TRBJ1-6; clone size: .; D gene: .; CDR3 protein: CASSPGPGVAYNSPLHF; CDR3 DNA: TGTGCCAGCAGTCCCGGGCCCGGGGTGGCCTATAATTCACCCCTCCACTTT
V gene: TRBV2; J gene: TRBJ2-3; clone size: .; D gene: TRBD1; CDR3 protein: CASNYDRGITDTQYF; CDR3 DNA: TGTGCCAGCAACTACGACAGGGGGATCACAGATACGCAGTATTTT
V gene: TRBV5-4; J gene: TRBJ2-3; clone size: .; D gene: TRBD2; CDR3 protein: CASSRSSAGGLSDTQYF; CDR3 DNA: TGTGCCAGCAGCCGATCCTCAGCGGGGGGCCTGTCGGATACGCAGTATTTT
V gene: TRBV27; J gene: TRBJ1-2; clone size: .; D gene: .; CDR3 protein: CASSRTGSVGYGYTF; CDR3 DNA: TGTGCCAGCAGCCGCACAGGGTCAGTTGGCTATGGCTACACCTTC
V gene: TRBV6-6; J gene: TRBJ1-1; clone size: .; D gene: TRBD1; CDR3 protein: CASRTGGGTEAFF; CDR3 DNA: TGTGCCAGCAGGACAGGGGGTGGGACTGAAGCTTTCTTT
V gene: TRBV7-2; J gene: TRBJ1-1; clone size: .; D gene: TRBD1; CDR3 protein: CASSFLQGATEAFF; CDR3 DNA: TGTGCCAGCAGCTTCCTACAGGGGGCGACTGAAGCTTTCTTT
V gene: TRBV5-4; J gene: TRBJ2-7; clone size: .; D gene: .; CDR3 protein: CASSSRAGAYSEQYF; CDR3 DNA: TGTGCCAGCAGCTCCCGGGCGGGGGCCTATTCCGAGCAGTACTTC
V gene: TRBV5-1; J gene: TRBJ1-2; clone size: once; D gene: .; CDR3 protein: CASSPDNTLNYGYTF; CDR3 DNA: TGCGCCAGCAGCCCGGACAACACCCTTAACTATGGCTACACCTTC
V gene: TRBV4-2; J gene: TRBJ1-1; clone size: .; D gene: TRBD1; CDR3 protein: CASSRDREGSRTEAFF; CDR3 DNA: TGTGCCAGCAGCCGAGACAGGGAAGGTTCGCGTACTGAAGCTTTCTTT
V gene: TRBV10-3; J gene: TRBJ2-6; clone size: .; D gene: TRBD1; CDR3 protein: CATLEDRGRGANVLTF; CDR3 DNA: TGTGCCACCTTAGAGGACAGGGGGCGAGGGGCCAACGTCCTGACTTTC
V gene: TRBV6-1; J gene: TRBJ2-2; clone size: .; D gene: .; CDR3 protein: CASSDGITGELFF; CDR3 DNA: TGTGCCAGCAGTGACGGCATCACCGGGGAGCTGTTTTTT
V gene: TRBV10-3; J gene: TRBJ2-7; clone size: few; D gene: TRBD1; CDR3 protein: CAAKQGATYEQYF; CDR3 DNA: TGTGCCGCCAAACAGGGGGCAACCTACGAGCAGTACTTC
V gene: TRBV5-1; J gene: TRBJ1-2; clone size: .; D gene: .; CDR3 protein: CASGSAGSYGYTF; CDR3 DNA: TGCGCCAGCGGGTCTGCGGGGAGCTATGGCTACACCTTC
V gene: TRBV6-5; J gene: TRBJ2-1; clone size: .; D gene: TRBD2; CDR3 protein: CASSRLAGPNEQFF; CDR3 DNA: TGTGCCAGCAGTAGACTAGCGGGGCCCAATGAGCAGTTCTTC
V gene: TRBV4-2; J gene: TRBJ2-1; clone size: .; D gene: .; CDR3 protein: CASSQDERQGYEQFF; CDR3 DNA: TGTGCCAGCAGCCAAGATGAACGGCAGGGCTATGAGCAGTTCTTC